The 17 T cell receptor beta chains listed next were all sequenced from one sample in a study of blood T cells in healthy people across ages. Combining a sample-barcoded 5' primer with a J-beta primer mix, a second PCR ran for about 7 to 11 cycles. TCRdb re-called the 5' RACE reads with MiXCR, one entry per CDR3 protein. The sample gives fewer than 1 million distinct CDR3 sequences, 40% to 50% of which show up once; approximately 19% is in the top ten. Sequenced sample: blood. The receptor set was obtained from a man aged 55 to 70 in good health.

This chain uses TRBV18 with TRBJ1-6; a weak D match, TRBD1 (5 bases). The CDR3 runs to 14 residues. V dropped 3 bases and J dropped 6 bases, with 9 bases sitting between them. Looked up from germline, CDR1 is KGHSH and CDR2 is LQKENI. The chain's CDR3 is CASSPAGINSPLHF. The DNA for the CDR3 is TGTGCCAGCTCACCTGCAGGGATTAATTCACCCCTCCACTTT.

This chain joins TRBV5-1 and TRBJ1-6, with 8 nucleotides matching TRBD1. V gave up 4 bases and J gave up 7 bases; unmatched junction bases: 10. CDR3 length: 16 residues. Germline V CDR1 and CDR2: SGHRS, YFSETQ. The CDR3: CASSITQGARNSPLHF. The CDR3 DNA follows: TGCGCCAGCAGCATAACCCAGGGGGCGCGGAATTCACCCCTCCACTTT.

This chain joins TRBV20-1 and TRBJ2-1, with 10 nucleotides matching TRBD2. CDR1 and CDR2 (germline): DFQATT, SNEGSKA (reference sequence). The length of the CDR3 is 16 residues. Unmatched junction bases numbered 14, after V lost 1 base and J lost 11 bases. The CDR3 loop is CSARGYRAGGRVKQFF. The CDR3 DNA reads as TGCAGTGCTAGAGGTTATCGAGCGGGGGGGCGGGTTAAGCAGTTCTTC.

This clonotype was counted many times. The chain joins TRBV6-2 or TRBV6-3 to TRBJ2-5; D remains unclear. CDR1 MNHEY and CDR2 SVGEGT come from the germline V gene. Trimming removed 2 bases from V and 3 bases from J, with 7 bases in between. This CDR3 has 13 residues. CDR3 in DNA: TGTGCCAGCAGTTACGGGCAGAAAGAGACCCAGTACTTC. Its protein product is CASSYGQKETQYF.

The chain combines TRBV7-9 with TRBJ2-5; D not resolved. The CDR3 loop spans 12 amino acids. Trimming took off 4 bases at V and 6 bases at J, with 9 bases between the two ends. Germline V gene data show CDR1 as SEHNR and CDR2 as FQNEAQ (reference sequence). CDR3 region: CASSSAPKTQYF. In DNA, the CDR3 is TGTGCCAGCAGCTCCGCACCCAAGACCCAGTACTTC.

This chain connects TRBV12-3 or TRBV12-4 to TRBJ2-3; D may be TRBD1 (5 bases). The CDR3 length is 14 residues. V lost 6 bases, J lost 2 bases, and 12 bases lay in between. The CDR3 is CASRSDTDTDTQYF. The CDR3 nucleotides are TGTGCCAGCAGATCGGACACAGACACAGATACGCAGTATTTT.

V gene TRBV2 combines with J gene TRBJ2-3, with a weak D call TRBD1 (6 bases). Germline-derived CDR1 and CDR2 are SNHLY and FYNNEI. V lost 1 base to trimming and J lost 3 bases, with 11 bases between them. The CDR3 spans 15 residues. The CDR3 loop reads CASSEEVQGTDTQYF. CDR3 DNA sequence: TGTGCCAGCAGTGAAGAGGTACAGGGTACAGATACGCAGTATTTT.

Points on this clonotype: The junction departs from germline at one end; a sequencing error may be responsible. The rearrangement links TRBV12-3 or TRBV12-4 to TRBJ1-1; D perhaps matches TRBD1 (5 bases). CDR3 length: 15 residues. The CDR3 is CVSSLDRYMNTEAFF. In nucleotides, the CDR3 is TGTGTCAGCAGTTTAGACAGATACATGAACACTGAAGCTTTCTTT.

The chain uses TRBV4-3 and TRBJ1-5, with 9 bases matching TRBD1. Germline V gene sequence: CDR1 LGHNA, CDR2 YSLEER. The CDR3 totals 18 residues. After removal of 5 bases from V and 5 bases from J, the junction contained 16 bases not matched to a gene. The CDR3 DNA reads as TGCGCCAGCAGCGAAAGCCCCTTCACAGGGGGCGAGGATCAGCCCCAGCATTTT. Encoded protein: CASSESPFTGGEDQPQHF.

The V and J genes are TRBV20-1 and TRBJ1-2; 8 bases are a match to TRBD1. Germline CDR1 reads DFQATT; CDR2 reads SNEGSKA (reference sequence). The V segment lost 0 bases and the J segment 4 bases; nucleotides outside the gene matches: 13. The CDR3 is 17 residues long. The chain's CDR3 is CSARDKPGTGYGYGYTF. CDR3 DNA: TGCAGTGCTAGAGATAAACCCGGGACAGGTTATGGCTATGGCTACACCTTC.

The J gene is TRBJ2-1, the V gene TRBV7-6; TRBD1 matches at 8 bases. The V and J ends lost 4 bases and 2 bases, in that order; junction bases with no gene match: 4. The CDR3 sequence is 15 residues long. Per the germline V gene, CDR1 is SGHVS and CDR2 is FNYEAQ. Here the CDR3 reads CASSSRQGTYNEQFF. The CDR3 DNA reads TGTGCCAGCAGCTCGAGACAGGGGACCTACAATGAGCAGTTCTTC.

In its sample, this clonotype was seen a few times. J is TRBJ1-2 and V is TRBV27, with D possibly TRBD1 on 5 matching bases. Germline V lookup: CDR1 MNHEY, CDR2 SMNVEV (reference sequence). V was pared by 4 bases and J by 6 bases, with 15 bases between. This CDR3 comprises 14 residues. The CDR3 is CASSYQGVENGYTF. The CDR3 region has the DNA TGTGCCAGCAGTTACCAGGGAGTGGAGAATGGCTACACCTTC.

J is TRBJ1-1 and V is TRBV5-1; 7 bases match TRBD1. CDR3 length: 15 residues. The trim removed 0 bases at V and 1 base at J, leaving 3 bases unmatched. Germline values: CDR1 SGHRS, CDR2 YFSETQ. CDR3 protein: CASSLEGAKNTEAFF. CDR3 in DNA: TGCGCCAGCAGCTTGGAGGGGGCAAAGAACACTGAAGCTTTCTTT.

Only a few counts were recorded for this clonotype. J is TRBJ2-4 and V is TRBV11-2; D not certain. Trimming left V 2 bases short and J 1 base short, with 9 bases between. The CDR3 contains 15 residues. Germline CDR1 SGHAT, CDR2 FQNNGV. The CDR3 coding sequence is TGTGCCAGCAGCTTATACCGATGGGCCAAAAACATTCAGTACTTC. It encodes CASSLYRWAKNIQYF.

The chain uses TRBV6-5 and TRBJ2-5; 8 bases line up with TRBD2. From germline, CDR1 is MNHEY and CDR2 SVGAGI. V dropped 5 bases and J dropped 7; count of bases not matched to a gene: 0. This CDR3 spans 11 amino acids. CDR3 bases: TGTGCCAGCAGTCGGGGGGGGACCCAGTACTTC. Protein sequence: CASSRGGTQYF.

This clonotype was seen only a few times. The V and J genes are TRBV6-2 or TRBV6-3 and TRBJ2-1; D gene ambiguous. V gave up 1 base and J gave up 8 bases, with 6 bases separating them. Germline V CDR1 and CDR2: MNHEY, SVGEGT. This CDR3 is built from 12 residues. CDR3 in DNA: TGTGCCAGCAGTTACTTAGCCGATGAGCAGTTCTTC. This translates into CASSYLADEQFF.

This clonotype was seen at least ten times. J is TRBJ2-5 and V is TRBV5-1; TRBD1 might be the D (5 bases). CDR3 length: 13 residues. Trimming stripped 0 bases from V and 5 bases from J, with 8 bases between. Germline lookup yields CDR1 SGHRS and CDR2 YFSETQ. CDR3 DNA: TGCGCCAGCAGCTTGGCAGGGTTGGAGACCCAGTACTTC. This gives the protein CASSLAGLETQYF. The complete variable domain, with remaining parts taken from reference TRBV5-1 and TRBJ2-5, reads KAGVTQTPRYLIKTRGQQVTLSCSPISGHRSVSWYQQTPGQGLQFLFEYFSETQRNKGNFPGRFSGRQFSNSRSEMNVSTLELGDSALYLCASSLAGLETQYFGPGTRLLVL.